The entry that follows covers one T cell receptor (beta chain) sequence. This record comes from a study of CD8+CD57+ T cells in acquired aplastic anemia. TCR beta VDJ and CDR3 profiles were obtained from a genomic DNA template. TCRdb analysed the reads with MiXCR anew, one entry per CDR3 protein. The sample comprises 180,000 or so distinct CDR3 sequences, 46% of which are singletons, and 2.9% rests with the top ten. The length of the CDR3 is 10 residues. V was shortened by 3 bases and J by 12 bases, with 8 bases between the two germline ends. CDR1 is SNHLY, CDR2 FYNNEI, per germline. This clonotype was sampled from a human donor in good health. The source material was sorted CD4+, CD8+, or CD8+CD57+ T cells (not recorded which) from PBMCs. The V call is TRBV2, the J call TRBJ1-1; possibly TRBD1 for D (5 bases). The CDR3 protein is CASSDRASFF. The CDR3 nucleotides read TGTGCCAGCAGTGACAGGGCATCTTTCTTT. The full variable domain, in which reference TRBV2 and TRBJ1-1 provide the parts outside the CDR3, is EPEVTQTPSHQVTQMGQEVILRCVPISNHLYFYWYRQILGQKVEFLVSFYNNEISEKSEIFDDQFSVERPDGSNFTLKIRSTKLEDSAMYFCASSDRASFFGQGTRLTVV.